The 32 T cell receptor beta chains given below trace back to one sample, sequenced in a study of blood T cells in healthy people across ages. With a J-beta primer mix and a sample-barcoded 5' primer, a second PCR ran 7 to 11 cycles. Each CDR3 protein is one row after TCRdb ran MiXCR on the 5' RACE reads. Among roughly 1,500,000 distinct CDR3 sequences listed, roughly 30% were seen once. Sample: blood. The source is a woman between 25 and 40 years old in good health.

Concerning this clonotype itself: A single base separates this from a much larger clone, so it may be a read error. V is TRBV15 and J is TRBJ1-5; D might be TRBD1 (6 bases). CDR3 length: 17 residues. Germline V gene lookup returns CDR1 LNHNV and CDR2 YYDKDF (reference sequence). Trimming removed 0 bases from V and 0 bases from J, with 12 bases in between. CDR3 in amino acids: CATSRDTQGDSNQPQHF. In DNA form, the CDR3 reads TGTGCCACCAGCAGAGACACACAGGGAGATAGCAATCAGCCCCAGCATTTT.

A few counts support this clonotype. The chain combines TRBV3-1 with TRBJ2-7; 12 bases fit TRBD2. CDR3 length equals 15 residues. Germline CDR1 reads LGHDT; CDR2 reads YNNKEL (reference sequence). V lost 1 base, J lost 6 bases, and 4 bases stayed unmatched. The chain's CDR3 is CASSQVRLAGVEQYF. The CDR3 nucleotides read TGTGCCAGCAGCCAAGTGCGACTAGCGGGAGTCGAGCAGTACTTC.

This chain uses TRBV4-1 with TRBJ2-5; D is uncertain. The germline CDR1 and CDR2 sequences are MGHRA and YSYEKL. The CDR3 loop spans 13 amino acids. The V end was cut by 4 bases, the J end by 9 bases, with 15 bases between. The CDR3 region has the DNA TGCGCCAGCAGCCGAGATAGCCCCTGGGCCCAGTACTTC. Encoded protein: CASSRDSPWAQYF.

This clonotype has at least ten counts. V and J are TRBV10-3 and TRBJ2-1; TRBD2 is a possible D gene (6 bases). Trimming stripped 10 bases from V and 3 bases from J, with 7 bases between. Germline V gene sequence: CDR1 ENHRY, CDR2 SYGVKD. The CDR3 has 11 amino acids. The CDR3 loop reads CATTSYNEQFF. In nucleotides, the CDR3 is TGTGCCACGACTAGCTACAATGAGCAGTTCTTC.

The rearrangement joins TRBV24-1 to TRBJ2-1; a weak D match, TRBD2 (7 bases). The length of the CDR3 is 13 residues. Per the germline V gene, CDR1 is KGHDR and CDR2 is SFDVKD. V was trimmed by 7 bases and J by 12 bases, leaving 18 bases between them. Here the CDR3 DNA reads TGTGCCACCAGGGAGACAAGGGCGGGGGCGCAGTTCTTC. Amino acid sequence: CATRETRAGAQFF.

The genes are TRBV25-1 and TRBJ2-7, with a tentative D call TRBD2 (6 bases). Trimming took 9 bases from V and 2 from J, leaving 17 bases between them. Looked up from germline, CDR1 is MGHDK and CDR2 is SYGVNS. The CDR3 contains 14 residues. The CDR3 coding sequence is TGTGCCAGTCGGACCGGGGGAGCGACCTACGAGCAGTACTTC. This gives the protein CASRTGGATYEQYF.

The CDR3 coding sequence is TGCAGTGCTAGGCGGAAAGACTATGGCTACACCTTC. Its translation is CSARRKDYGYTF. V usage is TRBV20-1 and J usage is TRBJ1-2; D not resolved. The length of the CDR3 is 12 residues. Trimming took 3 bases from V and 3 from J, leaving 8 bases between them. Germline assignment: CDR1 DFQATT and CDR2 SNEGSKA (reference sequence).

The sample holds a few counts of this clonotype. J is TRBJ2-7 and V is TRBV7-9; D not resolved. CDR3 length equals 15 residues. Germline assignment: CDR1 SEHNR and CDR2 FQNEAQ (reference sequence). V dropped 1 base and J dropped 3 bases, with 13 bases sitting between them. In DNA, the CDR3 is TGTGCCAGCAGCTTAGGATCGTCTGCACGCTACGAGCAGTACTTC. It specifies CASSLGSSARYEQYF.

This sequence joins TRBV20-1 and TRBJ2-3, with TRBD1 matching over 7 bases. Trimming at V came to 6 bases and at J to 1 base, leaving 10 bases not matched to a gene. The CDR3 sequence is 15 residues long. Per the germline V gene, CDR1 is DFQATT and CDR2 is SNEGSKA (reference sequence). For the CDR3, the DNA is TGCAGTGCCACGAAGGGGGCCGGTGGCACAGATACGCAGTATTTT. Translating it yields CSATKGAGGTDTQYF.

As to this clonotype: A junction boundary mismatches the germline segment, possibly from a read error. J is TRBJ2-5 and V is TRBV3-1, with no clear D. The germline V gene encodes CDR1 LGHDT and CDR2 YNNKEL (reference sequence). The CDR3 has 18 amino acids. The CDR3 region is CAGSQERRTSAVRETQYF. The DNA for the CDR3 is TGTGCCGGCAGCCAAGAGAGAAGGACCTCTGCCGTCCGGGAGACCCAGTACTTC.

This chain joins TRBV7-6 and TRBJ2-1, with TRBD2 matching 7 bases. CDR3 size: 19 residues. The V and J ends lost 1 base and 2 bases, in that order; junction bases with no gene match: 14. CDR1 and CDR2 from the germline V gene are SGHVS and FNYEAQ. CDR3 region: CASSLETGEGLAAYNEQFF. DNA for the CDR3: TGTGCCAGCAGCTTAGAAACGGGGGAAGGTCTAGCGGCCTACAATGAGCAGTTCTTC.

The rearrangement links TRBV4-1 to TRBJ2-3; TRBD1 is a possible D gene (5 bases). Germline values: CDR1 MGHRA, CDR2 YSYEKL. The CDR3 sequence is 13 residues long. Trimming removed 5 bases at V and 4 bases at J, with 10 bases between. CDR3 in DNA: TGCGCCAGCAGCTTACAGGAATCAGATACGCAGTATTTT. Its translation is CASSLQESDTQYF.

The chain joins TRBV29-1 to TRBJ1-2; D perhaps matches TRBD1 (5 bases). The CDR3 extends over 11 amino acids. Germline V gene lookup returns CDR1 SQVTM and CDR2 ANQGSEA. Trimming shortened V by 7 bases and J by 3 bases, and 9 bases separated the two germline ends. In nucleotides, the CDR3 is TGCAGCGGCAGGGTCCACTATGGCTACACCTTC. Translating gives CSGRVHYGYTF.

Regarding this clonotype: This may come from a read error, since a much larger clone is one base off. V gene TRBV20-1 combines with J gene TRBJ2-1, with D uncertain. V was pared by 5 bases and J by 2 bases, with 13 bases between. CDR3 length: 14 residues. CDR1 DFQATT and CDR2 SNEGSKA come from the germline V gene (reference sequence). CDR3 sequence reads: CSAGVGYPYNEQFF. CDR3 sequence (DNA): TGCAGTGCTGGAGTAGGGTACCCCTACAATGAGCAGTTCTTC.

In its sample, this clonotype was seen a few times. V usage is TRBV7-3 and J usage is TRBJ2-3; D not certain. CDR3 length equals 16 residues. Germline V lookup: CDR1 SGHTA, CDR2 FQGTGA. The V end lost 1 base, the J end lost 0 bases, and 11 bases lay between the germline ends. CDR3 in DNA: TGTGCCAGCAGCTTAAATGGCCGTACTAGCACAGATACGCAGTATTTT. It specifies CASSLNGRTSTDTQYF.

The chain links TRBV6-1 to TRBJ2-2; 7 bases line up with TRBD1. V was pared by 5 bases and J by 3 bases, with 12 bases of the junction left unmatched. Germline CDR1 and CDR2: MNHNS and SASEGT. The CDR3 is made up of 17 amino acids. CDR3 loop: CASSKTGLFGDTGELFF. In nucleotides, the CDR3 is TGTGCCAGCAGTAAGACAGGGCTGTTTGGGGACACCGGGGAGCTGTTTTTT.

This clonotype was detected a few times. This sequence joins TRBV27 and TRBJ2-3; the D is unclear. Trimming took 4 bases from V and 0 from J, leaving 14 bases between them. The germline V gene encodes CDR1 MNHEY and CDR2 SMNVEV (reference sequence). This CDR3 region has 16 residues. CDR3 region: CASSSLHSTSTDTQYF. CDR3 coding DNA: TGTGCCAGCAGTTCCCTCCACTCCACTAGCACAGATACGCAGTATTTT.

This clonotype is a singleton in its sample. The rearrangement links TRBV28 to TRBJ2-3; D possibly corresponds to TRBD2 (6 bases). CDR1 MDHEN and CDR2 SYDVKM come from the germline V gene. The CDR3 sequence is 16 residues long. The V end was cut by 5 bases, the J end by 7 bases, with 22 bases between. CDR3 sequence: CASSRLGTPEVNTQYF. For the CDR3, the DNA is TGTGCCAGCAGTCGCCTCGGGACTCCCGAGGTAAATACGCAGTATTTT.

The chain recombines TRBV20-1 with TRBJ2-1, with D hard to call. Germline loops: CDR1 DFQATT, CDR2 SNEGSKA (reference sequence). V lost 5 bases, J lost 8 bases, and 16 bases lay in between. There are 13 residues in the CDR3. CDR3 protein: CSARGPWPDEQFF. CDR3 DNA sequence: TGCAGTGCTCGCGGACCCTGGCCCGATGAGCAGTTCTTC.

CDR3 DNA: TGTGCCACCAGCGGAGTGACTTCACGGGGTGAGCAGTTCTTC. Its protein is CATSGVTSRGEQFF. The chain couples TRBV15 to TRBJ2-1; TRBD2 is a possible D gene (5 bases). Per the germline V gene, CDR1 is LNHNV and CDR2 is YYDKDF (reference sequence). The CDR3 is 14 amino acids. The germline V and J ends were trimmed by 5 bases and 9 bases, with 17 bases remaining between them.

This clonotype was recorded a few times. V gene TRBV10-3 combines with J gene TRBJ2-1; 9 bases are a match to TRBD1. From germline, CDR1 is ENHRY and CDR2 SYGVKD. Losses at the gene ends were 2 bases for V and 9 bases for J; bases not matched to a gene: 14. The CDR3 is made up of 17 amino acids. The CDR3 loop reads CAISEPSAGQGRAEQFF. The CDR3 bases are TGTGCCATCAGTGAGCCCTCCGCGGGACAGGGTAGGGCTGAGCAGTTCTTC.

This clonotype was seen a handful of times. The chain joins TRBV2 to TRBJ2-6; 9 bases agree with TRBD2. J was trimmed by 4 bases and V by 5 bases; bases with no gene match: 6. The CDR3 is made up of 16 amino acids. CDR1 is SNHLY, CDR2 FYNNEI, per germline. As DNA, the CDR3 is TGTGCCAGCAGTCCGGGACTAGCAGCCGGGGCCAACGTCCTGACTTTC. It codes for CASSPGLAAGANVLTF.

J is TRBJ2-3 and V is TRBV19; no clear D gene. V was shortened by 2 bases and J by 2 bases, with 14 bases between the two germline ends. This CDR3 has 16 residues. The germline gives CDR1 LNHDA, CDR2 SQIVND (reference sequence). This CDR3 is CASSITRSASTDTQYF. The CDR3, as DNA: TGTGCCAGTAGTATAACCCGGAGCGCGTCCACAGATACGCAGTATTTT.

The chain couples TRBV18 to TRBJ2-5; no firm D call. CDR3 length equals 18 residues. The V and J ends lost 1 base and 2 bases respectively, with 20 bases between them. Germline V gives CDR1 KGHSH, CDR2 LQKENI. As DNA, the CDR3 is TGTGCCAGCTCACCACAATCCGGAAGCCTCGGAATACAAGAGACCCAGTACTTC. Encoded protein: CASSPQSGSLGIQETQYF.

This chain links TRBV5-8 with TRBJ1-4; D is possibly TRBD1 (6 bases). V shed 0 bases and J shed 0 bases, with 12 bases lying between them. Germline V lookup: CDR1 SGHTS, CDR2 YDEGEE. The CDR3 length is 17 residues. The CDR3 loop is CASSLDWGGPTNEKLFF. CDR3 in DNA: TGTGCCAGCAGCTTGGATTGGGGGGGCCCAACTAATGAAAAACTGTTTTTT.

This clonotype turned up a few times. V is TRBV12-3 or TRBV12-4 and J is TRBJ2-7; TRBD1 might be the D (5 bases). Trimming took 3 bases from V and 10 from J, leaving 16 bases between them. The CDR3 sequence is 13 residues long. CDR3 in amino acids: CASSFTRERIQYF. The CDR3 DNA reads TGTGCCAGCAGTTTTACCAGGGAACGGATTCAGTACTTC.

CDR3 sequence: CASSGTALETQYF. The CDR3 DNA follows: TGTGCCAGCAGCGGGACTGCCTTGGAGACCCAGTACTTC. V gene TRBV5-4 combines with J gene TRBJ2-5; D is possibly TRBD2 (6 bases). This CDR3 is built from 13 residues. Trimming removed 4 bases from V and 5 bases from J, with 12 bases in between. The germline CDR1 and CDR2 sequences are SGHNT and YYREEE (reference sequence).

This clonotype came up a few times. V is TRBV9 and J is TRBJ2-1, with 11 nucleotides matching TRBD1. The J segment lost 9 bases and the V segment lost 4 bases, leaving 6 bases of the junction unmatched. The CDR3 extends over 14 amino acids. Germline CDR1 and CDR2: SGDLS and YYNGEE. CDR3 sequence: CASSKRTGGGEQFF. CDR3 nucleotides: TGTGCCAGCAGCAAACGGACAGGGGGCGGTGAGCAGTTCTTC.

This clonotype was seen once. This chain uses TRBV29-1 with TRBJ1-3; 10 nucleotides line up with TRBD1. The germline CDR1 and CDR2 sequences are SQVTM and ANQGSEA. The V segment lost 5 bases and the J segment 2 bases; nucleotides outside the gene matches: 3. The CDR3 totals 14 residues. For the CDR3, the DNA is TGCAGCGTTCGGACAGGGGGTCCTGGAAACACCATATATTTT. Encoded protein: CSVRTGGPGNTIYF. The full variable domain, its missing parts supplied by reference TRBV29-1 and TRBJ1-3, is SAVISQKPSRDICQRGTSLTIQCQVDSQVTMMFWYRQQPGQSLTLIATANQGSEATYESGFVIDKFPISRPNLTFSTLTVSNMSPEDSSIYLCSVRTGGPGNTIYFGEGSWLTVV.

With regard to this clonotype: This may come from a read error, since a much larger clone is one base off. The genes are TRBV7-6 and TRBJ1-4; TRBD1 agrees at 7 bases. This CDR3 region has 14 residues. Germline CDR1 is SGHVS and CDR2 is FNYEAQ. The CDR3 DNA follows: TGTGCCAACAGCCAGGACAGGATTAATGAAAAACTGTTTTTT. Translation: CANSQDRINEKLFF.

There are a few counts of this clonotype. This chain's CDR3 is CASTLTSTDTQYF. In DNA, the CDR3 is TGCGCCAGCACTCTGACTAGCACAGATACGCAGTATTTT. The chain combines TRBV5-1 with TRBJ2-3; D gene unclear. The CDR3 spans 13 residues. V lost 6 bases and J 0 bases, leaving 8 bases between the germline ends. Germline CDR1 is SGHRS and CDR2 is YFSETQ.

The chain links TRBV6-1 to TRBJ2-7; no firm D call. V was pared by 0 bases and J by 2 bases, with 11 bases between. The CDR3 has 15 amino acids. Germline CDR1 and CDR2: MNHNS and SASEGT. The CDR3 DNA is TGTGCCAGCAGTGAAGCGCTTCTTAGCACCTACGAGCAGTACTTC. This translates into CASSEALLSTYEQYF.